Listed below are T cell receptor beta chains from one sample, sequenced in a study of radiotherapy plus CTLA-4 blockade in lung cancer. The repertoire was sequenced with immunoSEQ multiplex PCR; TCRdb's copy has only in-frame clones and lacks some. The sample has approximately 60,000 clones, around three quarters seen once. Sequences were derived from peripheral blood, sampled from a patient treated with radiotherapy plus ipilimumab. The receptors originated from a human donor with non-small cell lung cancer who had a complete response to radiotherapy plus ipilimumab. Each CDR3 is given with its conserved first and last residue. Fields, in order: J gene, V gene, clone size, D gene, CDR3 DNA, CDR3 protein. A D gene is named only where the DNA matches it firmly. A row's size may be missing; if present it is once, few, many or a size class.

TRBJ2-3,TRBV5-1,few,TRBD2,TGCGCCAGCAGCAGGACTAGTCGCACAGATACGCAGTATTTT,CASSRTSRTDTQYF
TRBJ2-3,TRBV7-2,NA,TRBD2,TGTGCCAGCAGCCCTAGGGAGCGGGGGGGCTTAGATACGCAGTATTTT,CASSPRERGGLDTQYF
TRBJ1-1,TRBV7-9,NA,TRBD1,TGTGCCAGCAGCTTAGCCAGGGGGCGTGAAGGATCTTTCTTT,CASSLARGREGSFF
TRBJ2-3,TRBV5-4,few,TRBD2,TGTGCCAGCAGCTCAGCTAGCGGGGGGCAGAAGGATACGCAGTATTTT,CASSSASGGQKDTQYF
TRBJ1-5,TRBV15,NA,TRBD1,TGTGCCACCAGCAGGCGGACAGGGGTAGAGCCCCAGCATTTT,CATSRRTGVEPQHF
TRBJ2-1,TRBV7-8,NA,NA,TGTGCCAGCAGCTTAGGGCAGGTCTTCTACAATGAGCAGTTCTTC,CASSLGQVFYNEQFF
TRBJ1-1,TRBV23-1,NA,NA,TGCGCCAGCAATACCCTCTTTGGGGAGGCGCACACTGAAGCTTTCTTT,CASNTLFGEAHTEAFF
TRBJ2-1,TRBV5-6,NA,TRBD2,TGTGCCAGCAGCTTGGGACTAGCACGAAATGAGCAGTTCTTC,CASSLGLARNEQFF
TRBJ2-3,TRBV2,NA,TRBD2,TGTGCCAGCAGCACCGGACTAGCGGGAGGGATAGATACGCAGTATTTT,CASSTGLAGGIDTQYF
TRBJ2-3,TRBV4-3,NA,TRBD1,TGCGCCAGCAGCCAAATTACAGGGGTTGGCACAGATACGCAGTATTTT,CASSQITGVGTDTQYF
TRBJ2-7,TRBV7-2,once,TRBD1,TGTGCCAGCAGCTTCCTGGGGACAGGGGTTCACTACGAGCAGTACTTC,CASSFLGTGVHYEQYF
TRBJ1-2,TRBV7-2,few,TRBD1,TGTGCCAGCAGCGCCCGCCGGGACAGGCGACCTTGGGTGCGGGGCTACACCTTC,CASSARRDRRPWVRGYTF
TRBJ2-1,TRBV18,few,TRBD1,TGTGCCAGCTCACGAGGACAGGGAAATGAGCAGTTCTTC,CASSRGQGNEQFF
TRBJ1-1,TRBV28,NA,TRBD1,TGTGCCAGCAGTTTGCGACAGGGCGATGCTTTCTTT,CASSLRQGDAFF
TRBJ1-6,TRBV7-2,NA,TRBD1,TGTGCCAGCAGCTTTGGTAACGCGGGACAGGTTAATTCACCCCTCCACTTT,CASSFGNAGQVNSPLHF
TRBJ1-5,TRBV19,few,NA,TGTGCCAGTAGTATGGGGAGGGATCAGCCCCAGCATTTT,CASSMGRDQPQHF
TRBJ2-5,TRBV9,NA,TRBD2,TGTGCCAGCAGCGTAGGTGTGACTAGCGCTATACAAGAGACCCAGTACTTC,CASSVGVTSAIQETQYF
TRBJ1-2,TRBV6-1,NA,TRBD1,TGTGCCAGCAGTGACAGGGGGCTAGGTGGCTACACCTTC,CASSDRGLGGYTF
TRBJ1-2,TRBV5-6,NA,NA,TGTGCCAGCAGCTTAAGAACTTCAGGAGGCGGCTACACCTTC,CASSLRTSGGGYTF
TRBJ2-4,TRBV19,NA,NA,TGTGCCAGTAGGGGTGCCAGGGATCACAAAAACATTCAGTACTTC,CASRGARDHKNIQYF
TRBJ1-5,TRBV2,NA,NA,TGTGCCAGCGGAGAATCGTTGCAACCCCAGCATTTT,CASGESLQPQHF
TRBJ1-1,TRBV19,NA,TRBD1,TGTGCCAGTAGTATAGGGCAGGGGGGCACTGAAGCTTTCTTT,CASSIGQGGTEAFF
TRBJ1-6,TRBV6-5,NA,TRBD1,TGTGCCAGCAGTGCCGGGACAGTAGGAAATTCACCCCTCCACTTT,CASSAGTVGNSPLHF
TRBJ1-6,TRBV6-5,NA,TRBD1,TGTGCCAGCAGTTACCGACAGGGAGGTAATTCACCCCTCCACTTT,CASSYRQGGNSPLHF
TRBJ1-2,TRBV19,NA,NA,TGTGCCAGTAGTGATCGACAGAATTATGGCTACACCTTC,CASSDRQNYGYTF
TRBJ1-5,TRBV18,few,TRBD1,TGTGCCAGCTCACCATCTTCGGACAGGCGCAATCAGCCCCAGCATTTT,CASSPSSDRRNQPQHF
TRBJ2-1,TRBV6-1,NA,TRBD1,TGTGCCGGGGGGGGGACAGGGACCCTTATTGAGCAGTTCTTC,CAGGGTGTLIEQFF
TRBJ2-5,TRBV6-5,NA,NA,TGTGCCAGCAGTTACACCCAAGAGACCCAGTACTTC,CASSYTQETQYF
TRBJ1-1,TRBV30,NA,TRBD1,TGTGCCTGGAGTCCTACTTTGACAGGGGCCACTGAAGCTTTCTTT,CAWSPTLTGATEAFF
TRBJ2-1,TRBV5-1,few,NA,TGCGCCAGCAGCTTGGCCAACCTAGTTGAGCAGTTCTTC,CASSLANLVEQFF